Here is one TCR beta chain with its context. The antigen remains unidentified. This entry comes from a study of chemoradiotherapy in HPV16-positive cancers. Study details: Functional T-cell assays on two HPV16-positive patients' cells defined candidate HPV-specific clones and common TCR motifs. Study-wide points: For HPV16-positive patients, expanding HPV-responsive T cells associated with longer recurrence-free survival. Candidate HPV-specific clones and E7-related TCR motifs grew in tumor during treatment.

The germline V gene encodes CDR1 PRHDT and CDR2 FYEKMQ (reference sequence). Trimming removed 2 bases at V and 1 base at J, with 2 bases between. The CDR3 covers 13 residues. Libraries were prepared by immunoSEQ multiplex PCR; TCRdb keeps only in-frame clonotypes and omits some of them. The table has about 22,000 clones, more than 90% seen once. Repeated repertoire sampling spanned the course of chemoradiotherapy. The clonotype comes from a human donor with HPV-associated anogenital cancer. The chain joins TRBV13 to TRBJ2-2, with D uncertain. The sequencing used blood, collected from a patient who underwent chemoradiotherapy. DNA for the CDR3: TGTGCCAGCAGCTTACTGAACACCGGGGAGCTGTTTTTT. Translation gives CASSLLNTGELFF.